The T cell receptor beta chain under discussion was sequenced for a study of T cell responses to AZD1222 COVID-19 vaccine. Overall study results and limits: Repertoire sampling occurred only after the peak T cell response.

Of note for this clone: Antigen: not known.

TCRdb's table, derived via immunoSEQ multiplex PCR, lists solely in-frame clones and lacks some. The table includes over 100,000 clones, 88% detected once. V lost 10 bases to trimming and J lost 3 bases, with 16 bases between them. The CDR3 is 14 residues long. Germline CDR1 is MNHEY and CDR2 is SVGAGI. Sequencing used peripheral blood, obtained on day 0 of AZD1222 vaccination. This receptor was identified in an adult in good health. The V and J genes are TRBV6-5 and TRBJ1-5; D gene ambiguous. CDR3 loop: CAIQSEVINQPQHF. The CDR3 nucleotides read TGTGCCATTCAATCCGAAGTGATCAATCAGCCCCAGCATTTT.